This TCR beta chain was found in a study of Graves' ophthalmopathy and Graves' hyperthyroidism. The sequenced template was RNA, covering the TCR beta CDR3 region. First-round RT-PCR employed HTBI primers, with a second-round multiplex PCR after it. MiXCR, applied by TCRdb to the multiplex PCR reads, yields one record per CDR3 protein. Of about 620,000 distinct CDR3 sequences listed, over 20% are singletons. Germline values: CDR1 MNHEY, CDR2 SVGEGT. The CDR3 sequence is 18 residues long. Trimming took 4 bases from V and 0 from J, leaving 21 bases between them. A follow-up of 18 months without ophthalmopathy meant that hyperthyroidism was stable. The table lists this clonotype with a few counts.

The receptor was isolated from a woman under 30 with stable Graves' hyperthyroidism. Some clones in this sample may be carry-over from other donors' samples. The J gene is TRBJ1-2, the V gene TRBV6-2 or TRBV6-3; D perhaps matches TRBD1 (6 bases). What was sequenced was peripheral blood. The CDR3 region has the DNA TGTGCCAGCAGTTCTTGGACAGAAAGAAGATCCTCTAACTATGGCTACACCTTC. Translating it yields CASSSWTERRSSNYGYTF.